Sequencing of this T cell receptor beta chain was carried out in a study of cytotoxic CD8 clonotypes in ibrutinib-treated CLL (dated by TCRdb to about 2021). About the study as a whole: In this cohort, approximately 14 patients were treatment-naive and approximately ten were relapsed/refractory, while about 18 had unmutated IGHV. Partial responses were observed in about 25 patients and complete responses in 2; after a median follow-up of around 68 months, remission was maintained in approximately 14 patients and progression was observed in roughly twelve. Samples at response were collected after a median of about 11 months of treatment, with a range of about 6 to 36 months. Longitudinal samples were obtainable from 26 of the 86 participants in the trial. Cryopreserved peripheral blood mononuclear cells were collected at three points: before therapy, at response, and at either sustained remission or disease progression. Patients were still on ibrutinib when every remission and progressive disease sample was collected. On average, each sample yielded around 230,000 productive templates and under 95,000 productive rearrangements. What the research found in general, with its limitations: Sustained-remission and progressing patients did not have matched sampling times, and lymph node repertoires were not examined. Baseline clonality exceeded that of age-matched healthy donors and correlated strongly with circulating CD8+ T-cell counts. Public clonotypes were found to be uncommon and were observed to contract or remain stable during treatment; the increase in clonality was shown to reflect expansion of private clonotypes at ibrutinib response. An increase in clonality was observed at ibrutinib response, with clonality remaining stable during sustained remission and falling back toward baseline at progression.

On a MiSeq, deep resolution sequencing aimed for a depth between 1 in 1 million and 1 in 200,000 T cells, with each clonotype covered approximately 9.8x on average. The immunoSEQ hsTCRB Kit was used to generate TCR beta libraries. As for how the authors treated the data: Data were analyzed with ImmunoSEQ Data Assistant and ImmunoSEQ Analyzer, with V, D and J genes assigned per IMGT definitions. Clonality, with values ranging from 0 to 1, was calculated as one minus the normalized Shannon entropy of productive rearrangement frequencies. Public clonotype analysis was restricted to overrepresented clonotypes comprising at least 0.05% of each patient's repertoire. Repertoires from thirteen age-matched healthy donors in immuneACCESS were used as clonality controls. The table comes from immuneACCESS by way of TCRdb, which keeps in-frame sequences with V and J called. Part of the clones is missing from these tables; in studies checked, under half for an unresolved V gene and the rest for unknown reasons. D and trimming come from the DNA, and the V and J calls and clone size come from that table. Within this sample are about 160,000 clones, with nearly 90% of them counted one time only. The leading ten clones occupy roughly 3% of the sample.

From the cysteine through the phenylalanine, the CDR3 covers 13 amino acids. The read is trimmed to its CDR3 DNA, 39 bases read in frame from base 1. The CDR1 and CDR2 encoded by the germline V gene are MDHEN and SYDVKM. The V and J ends are trimmed by 6 bases and 9 bases, leaving 15 bases between them. According to the study, the label for this sample's time point signals: progressive disease on ibrutinib. For TCR beta library preparation, roughly 2 micrograms of genomic DNA were extracted from the cryopreserved PBMCs. High-throughput TCR beta sequencing was performed on longitudinal blood samples from CLL patients receiving ibrutinib monotherapy. The patients took part in an open-label, single-center phase 2 trial of ibrutinib monotherapy. As to this clone: Its antigen is unknown. No base quality information exists; no much larger clone differs at one position.

The sequencing here drew on PBMCs, taken at disease progression, from a patient treated with ibrutinib. The rearrangement combines TRBV28 with TRBJ2-1, with the D call perhaps TRBD1 or TRBD2, as 5 bases match in each case. The sequence derives from a human donor with chronic lymphocytic leukemia. The DNA sequence reads TGTGCCAGCAGCTGGGTGGGGACGATTGAGCAGTTCTTC. This sequence encodes CASSWVGTIEQFF.